These T cell receptor beta chains were read from a single sample in a study of T cell responses to AZD1222 COVID-19 vaccine. Profiled with immunoSEQ multiplex PCR; TCRdb holds only in-frame clones, not every one. The data show roughly 130,000 clones, around 93% seen once. The material sequenced was peripheral blood, taken on day 0 of AZD1222 vaccination. These receptors were taken from an adult in good health. CDR3s include the opening cysteine and the closing phenylalanine or tryptophan. Each record gives: J gene, V gene, clone size, D gene, CDR3 protein, CDR3 DNA. A D gene is named only where the DNA matches it firmly. For some rows the clone size is stated as once, few or many, or as a class when expanded; others skip it.

TRBJ1-2 TRBV5-1 . TRBD1 CATQLSPGQGGYTF TGCGCCACCCAGCTCTCCCCGGGACAGGGGGGCTACACCTTC
TRBJ2-1 TRBV11-3 . TRBD2 CASSLGVAGYNEQFF TGTGCCAGCAGCTTAGGGGTAGCGGGGTACAATGAGCAGTTCTTC
TRBJ2-1 TRBV11-2 . . CASSLVRGAHEQFF TGTGCCAGCAGCTTAGTTCGGGGGGCGCATGAGCAGTTCTTC
TRBJ1-2 TRBV5-1 . . CASYGVDGYTF TGCGCCAGCTACGGCGTGGATGGCTACACCTTC
TRBJ1-6 TRBV9 . . CASSYRIGWDSPLHF TGTGCCAGCAGCTACCGGATAGGGTGGGATTCACCCCTCCACTTT
TRBJ2-5 TRBV6-5 . TRBD2 CASCLGLAEETQYF TGTGCCAGCTGTTTGGGACTAGCGGAAGAGACCCAGTACTTC
TRBJ1-5 TRBV15 . . CATSNKGNQPQHF TGTGCCACCAGCAACAAGGGTAATCAGCCCCAGCATTTT
TRBJ2-5 TRBV2 once TRBD2 CASFLTSGLGTQYF TGTGCCAGCTTCCTGACTAGCGGTCTCGGGACCCAGTACTTC
TRBJ1-1 TRBV9 . . CASSGSAVNTEAFF TGTGCCAGCAGCGGAAGTGCAGTGAACACTGAAGCTTTCTTT
TRBJ1-2 TRBV7-2 few . CASKLGGKSRGYTF TGTGCCAGCAAATTAGGGGGAAAGTCACGGGGCTACACCTTC
TRBJ1-5 TRBV19 . TRBD1 CATKDRVHQPQHF TGTGCCACCAAAGACAGGGTTCATCAGCCCCAGCATTTT
TRBJ1-1 TRBV11-3 . . CASSEGTEAFF TGTGCCAGCTCAGAGGGCACTGAAGCTTTCTTT
TRBJ2-5 TRBV19 . . CASSRRAWETQYF TGTGCCAGTAGCCGGCGGGCCTGGGAGACCCAGTACTTC
TRBJ1-1 TRBV6-5 . . CASGETVDTEAFF TGTGCCAGCGGGGAGACGGTCGACACTGAAGCTTTCTTT
TRBJ2-7 TRBV12-3/TRBV12-4 . . CASSLGAEQYF TGTGCCAGCAGTTTAGGGGCCGAGCAGTACTTC
TRBJ2-1 TRBV30 . . CAWSAAVSSYNEQFF TGTGCCTGGAGTGCAGCGGTGAGCTCCTACAATGAGCAGTTCTTC
TRBJ2-3 TRBV23-1 . TRBD2 CASTQGLAERPTDTQYF TGCGCCAGCACCCAGGGACTAGCGGAGCGGCCCACAGATACGCAGTATTTT
TRBJ2-3 TRBV10-2 . TRBD2 CASSYSGGIADTQYF TGCGCCAGCAGCTATAGCGGGGGGATCGCAGATACGCAGTATTTT
TRBJ1-1 TRBV5-5 . . CASSFDRHNTEAFF TGTGCCAGCAGCTTTGACAGGCACAACACTGAAGCTTTCTTT
TRBJ2-3 TRBV6-5 . . CASSQRRTDTQYF TGTGCCAGCAGCCAACGGCGCACAGATACGCAGTATTTT